These T cell receptor beta chains were read from a single sample in a study of control samples from healthy donors and cancer patients. Only in-frame clones appear in the TCRdb table, and some are missing; sequencing was by immunoSEQ multiplex PCR. The table lists under 150,000 clones, around nine tenths of them singletons. The sequenced sample consisted of blood. The receptor set was obtained from a man between 25 and 39 years old in good health. CDR3s include the opening cysteine and the closing phenylalanine or tryptophan. D genes are given only for firm matches. The size of a clone is reported for some rows only, either as once, few or many, or as a class for expanded clones.

V	D	size	J	CDR3	DNA
TRBV7-2	NA	NA	TRBJ1-1	CASSFSGAHTEAFF	TGTGCCAGCAGCTTCTCGGGGGCGCACACTGAAGCTTTCTTT
TRBV6-5	NA	NA	TRBJ1-2	CASSPARGGYTF	TGTGCCAGCAGCCCCGCCCGGGGTGGCTACACCTTC
TRBV2	NA	NA	TRBJ2-3	CASSGTRRGAADTQYF	TGTGCCAGCAGCGGGACACGGCGGGGAGCGGCAGATACGCAGTATTTT
TRBV29-1	TRBD1	NA	TRBJ2-3	CSVMDRTSTDTQYF	TGCAGCGTGATGGACAGGACTAGCACAGATACGCAGTATTTT
TRBV19	NA	NA	TRBJ1-2	CASSMASGGYGYTF	TGTGCCAGTAGTATGGCCAGTGGGGGTTATGGCTACACCTTC
TRBV6-5	TRBD1	NA	TRBJ2-7	CASSYPGQAYEQYF	TGTGCCAGCAGTTACCCGGGACAGGCCTACGAGCAGTACTTC
TRBV24-1	NA	NA	TRBJ1-1	CATSDVGNTEAFF	TGTGCCACCAGTGATGTAGGGAACACTGAAGCTTTCTTT
TRBV27	TRBD2	NA	TRBJ2-7	CASAALGGGGYEQYF	TGTGCCAGCGCCGCCCTTGGCGGGGGGGGCTACGAGCAGTACTTC
TRBV4-2	NA	NA	TRBJ2-7	CASSQDTISEQYF	TGTGCCAGCAGCCAAGATACCATCTCCGAGCAGTACTTC
TRBV12-3/TRBV12-4	NA	NA	TRBJ2-2	CASSPPAGELFF	TGTGCCAGCAGCCCACCGGCCGGGGAGCTGTTTTTT
TRBV6-5	NA	NA	TRBJ2-3	CASSYSGAVTDTQYF	TGTGCCAGCAGTTACTCGGGGGCGGTAACAGATACGCAGTATTTT
TRBV19	NA	NA	TRBJ1-4	CASSTRVTGGEKLFF	TGTGCCAGTAGTACGAGGGTCACTGGTGGGGAAAAACTGTTTTTT
TRBV3-1/TRBV3-2	NA	few	TRBJ1-4	CASSPQGPREKLFF	TGTGCCAGCAGCCCCCAGGGGCCTCGAGAAAAACTGTTTTTT
TRBV12-5	TRBD1	NA	TRBJ2-7	CASGGTGGLAEQYF	TGTGCTAGTGGTGGGACAGGGGGTCTCGCCGAGCAGTACTTC
TRBV5-6	NA	NA	TRBJ2-7	CASSPGSYEQYF	TGTGCCAGCAGCCCCGGGAGCTACGAGCAGTACTTC
TRBV5-6	TRBD1	once	TRBJ1-4	CASSTPDRVNEKLFF	TGTGCCAGCAGCACCCCGGACAGGGTCAACGAAAAACTGTTTTTT
TRBV5-1	NA	NA	TRBJ1-4	CASSLAATNEKLFF	TGCGCCAGCAGCTTGGCGGCTACTAATGAAAAACTGTTTTTT
TRBV4-2	TRBD1	NA	TRBJ2-4	CASSLGQVNIQYF	TGTGCCAGCAGCCTGGGACAGGTGAACATTCAGTACTTC
TRBV15	NA	NA	TRBJ1-5	CATSNTREQGINQPQHF	TGTGCCACCAGCAATACCAGGGAACAGGGTATCAATCAGCCCCAGCATTTT
TRBV7-2	NA	NA	TRBJ1-2	CASSLVAGDTNYGYTF	TGTGCCAGCAGCTTAGTAGCCGGAGACACTAACTATGGCTACACCTTC
TRBV24-1	TRBD1	NA	TRBJ1-1	CATSDSTTGEGPYMDTEAFF	TGTGCCACCAGTGATTCAACTACAGGGGAAGGACCTTATATGGACACTGAAGCTTTCTTT
TRBV5-5	TRBD1	NA	TRBJ2-7	CASSDRQGALPSEQYF	TGTGCCAGCAGCGACCGACAGGGGGCGCTACCTTCCGAGCAGTACTTC
TRBV2	NA	once	TRBJ1-1	CASSETRPTEAFF	TGTGCCAGCAGTGAAACCAGGCCTACTGAAGCTTTCTTT
TRBV9	TRBD2	NA	TRBJ2-1	CASSVGVLAGGSGEQFF	TGTGCCAGCAGCGTAGGAGTACTAGCGGGGGGATCGGGTGAGCAGTTCTTC
TRBV21-1	NA	NA	TRBJ1-5	CASSKHLPQAPWGNQPQHF	TGTGCCAGCAGCAAACACCTCCCTCAGGCCCCGTGGGGCAATCAGCCCCAGCATTTT
TRBV21-1	NA	NA	TRBJ1-2	CASRGRDASGGYTF	TGTGCCAGCAGGGGGCGGGACGCATCTGGAGGCTACACCTTC
TRBV19	NA	NA	TRBJ1-1	CASTRWTEAFF	TGTGCCAGTACCCGGTGGACTGAAGCTTTCTTT
TRBV19	NA	once	TRBJ2-5	CASSIVQSETQYF	TGTGCCAGTAGTATAGTCCAGAGCGAGACCCAGTACTTC
TRBV9	TRBD1	NA	TRBJ1-2	CASNVKGQGKSLGYGYTF	TGTGCCAGCAATGTTAAGGGACAGGGAAAAAGTCTAGGCTATGGCTACACCTTC
TRBV9	NA	NA	TRBJ1-2	CASSVTRGGYTF	TGTGCCAGCAGCGTAACTCGGGGAGGCTACACCTTC
TRBV7-2	NA	NA	TRBJ1-4	CASSYTGTNIEKLFF	TGTGCCAGCAGCTACACAGGGACTAATATTGAAAAACTGTTTTTT
TRBV24-1	TRBD2	NA	TRBJ2-1	CATSDVAGGPLNEQFF	TGTGCCACCAGTGATGTAGCGGGAGGGCCCCTAAATGAGCAGTTCTTC
TRBV5-4	NA	NA	TRBJ2-7	CASRRRGTTYEQYF	TGTGCCAGCAGGAGGAGGGGGACTACCTACGAGCAGTACTTC
TRBV5-1	NA	NA	TRBJ2-3	CASSLAQGQTDTQYF	TGCGCCAGCAGCTTGGCCCAGGGTCAGACAGATACGCAGTATTTT